This is a list of T cell receptor beta chains from one sample in a study of T-cell reconstitution after alpha-beta-depleted transplantation in children. TCRdb re-analysed the PCR reads in MiXCR, keeping a single row per CDR3 protein. The sample carries roughly 160,000 distinct CDR3 sequences, over 8.5% recorded once. The material sequenced was PBMCs, taken before TCRalphabeta/CD19-depleted stem cell transplant. The origin of the receptors is a boy younger than 10 with acute myeloid leukemia, due to receive a stem cell transplant. CDR3s include the opening cysteine and the closing phenylalanine or tryptophan. The D gene is left open where the match is weak. Clone size is given for some rows only: seen once, a few or many times, or a class if the clone is expanded.

abundance: few; d_gene: -; j_gene: TRBJ2-5; v_gene: TRBV5-1; CDR3aa: CASSPAGQGETQYF; CDR3nt: TGCGCCAGCAGCCCGGCAGGGCAGGGGGAGACCCAGTACTTC
abundance: many; d_gene: TRBD1; j_gene: TRBJ2-5; v_gene: TRBV10-2; CDR3aa: CASTHRGQLETQYF; CDR3nt: TGCGCCAGCACGCACAGGGGGCAGCTTGAGACCCAGTACTTC
abundance: many; d_gene: TRBD2; j_gene: TRBJ2-7; v_gene: TRBV6-1; CDR3aa: CASSEDSGRVGNYEQYF; CDR3nt: TGTGCCAGCAGTGAGGATAGCGGGAGGGTGGGGAACTACGAGCAGTACTTC
abundance: many; d_gene: TRBD1; j_gene: TRBJ1-5; v_gene: TRBV15; CDR3aa: CATSRSTGRNQPQHF; CDR3nt: TGTGCCACCAGCAGGTCGACAGGGAGGAATCAGCCCCAGCATTTT
abundance: -; d_gene: -; j_gene: TRBJ2-5; v_gene: TRBV11-2; CDR3aa: CASSQEFGGQETQYF; CDR3nt: TGTGCCAGCAGTCAAGAGTTCGGGGGTCAAGAGACCCAGTACTTC
abundance: many; d_gene: TRBD2; j_gene: TRBJ2-7; v_gene: TRBV5-1; CDR3aa: CASSTSGSLSYEQYF; CDR3nt: TGCGCCAGCAGCACTAGCGGGAGTCTTTCCTACGAGCAGTACTTC
abundance: many; d_gene: -; j_gene: TRBJ2-1; v_gene: TRBV18; CDR3aa: CASSPAGGEQFF; CDR3nt: TGTGCCAGCTCACCGGCTGGAGGAGAGCAGTTCTTC
abundance: many; d_gene: TRBD2; j_gene: TRBJ2-1; v_gene: TRBV28; CDR3aa: CASSLLAGGHDNEQFF; CDR3nt: TGTGCCAGCAGTTTACTAGCGGGAGGGCATGACAATGAGCAGTTCTTC
abundance: many; d_gene: -; j_gene: TRBJ2-1; v_gene: TRBV5-1; CDR3aa: CASSLEKRGGRDSNEQFF; CDR3nt: TGCGCCAGCAGCTTGGAAAAGAGAGGTGGAAGGGATTCAAATGAGCAGTTCTTC
abundance: many; d_gene: TRBD1; j_gene: TRBJ2-1; v_gene: TRBV12-3/TRBV12-4; CDR3aa: CASSQRQGEVFF; CDR3nt: TGTGCCAGCAGTCAGAGACAGGGAGAGGTGTTCTTC
abundance: few; d_gene: -; j_gene: TRBJ2-7; v_gene: TRBV7-9; CDR3aa: CASSLAAEVYEQYF; CDR3nt: TGTGCCAGCAGCTTAGCCGCGGAAGTCTACGAGCAGTACTTC
abundance: many; d_gene: -; j_gene: TRBJ2-1; v_gene: TRBV28; CDR3aa: CASRRRLEGEQFF; CDR3nt: TGTGCCAGCAGACGAAGACTAGAAGGTGAGCAGTTCTTC
abundance: many; d_gene: TRBD2; j_gene: TRBJ2-7; v_gene: TRBV2; CDR3aa: CASRDWGGNYEQYF; CDR3nt: TGTGCCAGCAGAGACTGGGGGGGAAACTACGAGCAGTACTTC